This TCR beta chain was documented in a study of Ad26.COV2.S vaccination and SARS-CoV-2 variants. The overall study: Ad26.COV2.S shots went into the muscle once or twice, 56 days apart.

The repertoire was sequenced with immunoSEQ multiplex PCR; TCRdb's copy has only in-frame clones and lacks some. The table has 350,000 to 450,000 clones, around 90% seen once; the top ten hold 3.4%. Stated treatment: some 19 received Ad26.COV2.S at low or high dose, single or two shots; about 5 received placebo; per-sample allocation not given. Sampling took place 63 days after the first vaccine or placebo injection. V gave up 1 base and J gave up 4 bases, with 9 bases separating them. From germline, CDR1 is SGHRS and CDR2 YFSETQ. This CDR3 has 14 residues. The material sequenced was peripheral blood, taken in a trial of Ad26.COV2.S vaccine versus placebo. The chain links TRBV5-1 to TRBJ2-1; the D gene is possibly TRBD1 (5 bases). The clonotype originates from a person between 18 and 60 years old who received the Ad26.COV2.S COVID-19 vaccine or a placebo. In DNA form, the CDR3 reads TGCGCCAGCAGCTTGAGACAGCGATACAATGAGCAGTTCTTC. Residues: CASSLRQRYNEQFF.